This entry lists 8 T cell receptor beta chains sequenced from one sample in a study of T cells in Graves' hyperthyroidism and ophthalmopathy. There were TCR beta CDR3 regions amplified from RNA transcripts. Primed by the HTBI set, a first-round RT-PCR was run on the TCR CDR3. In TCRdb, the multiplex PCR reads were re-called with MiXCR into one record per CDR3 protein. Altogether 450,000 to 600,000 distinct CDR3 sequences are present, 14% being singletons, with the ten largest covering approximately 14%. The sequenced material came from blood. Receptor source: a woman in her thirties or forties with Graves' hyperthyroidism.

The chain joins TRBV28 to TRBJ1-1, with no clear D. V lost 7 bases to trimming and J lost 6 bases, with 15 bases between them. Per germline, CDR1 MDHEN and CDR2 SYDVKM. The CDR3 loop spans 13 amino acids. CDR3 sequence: CASTAGGVPEAFF. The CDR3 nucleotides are TGTGCCAGCACGGCGGGCGGGGTTCCTGAAGCTTTCTTT.

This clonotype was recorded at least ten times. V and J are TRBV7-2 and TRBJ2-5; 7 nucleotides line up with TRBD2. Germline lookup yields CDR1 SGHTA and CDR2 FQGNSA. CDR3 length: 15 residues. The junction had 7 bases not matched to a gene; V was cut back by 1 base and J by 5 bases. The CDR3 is CASSLGAGVGETQYF. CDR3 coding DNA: TGTGCCAGCAGCTTAGGGGCGGGAGTTGGCGAGACCCAGTACTTC.

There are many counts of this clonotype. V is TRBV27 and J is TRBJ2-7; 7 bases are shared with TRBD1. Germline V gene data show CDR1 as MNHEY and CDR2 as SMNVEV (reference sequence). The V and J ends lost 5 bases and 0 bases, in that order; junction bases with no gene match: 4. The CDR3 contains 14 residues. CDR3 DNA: TGTGCCAGCAGTCAACAGGGGTTCTCCTACGAGCAGTACTTC. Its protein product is CASSQQGFSYEQYF.

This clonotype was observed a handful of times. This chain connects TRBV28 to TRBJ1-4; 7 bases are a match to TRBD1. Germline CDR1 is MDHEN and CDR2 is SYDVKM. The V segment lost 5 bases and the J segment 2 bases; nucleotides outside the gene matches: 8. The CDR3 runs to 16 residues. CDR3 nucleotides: TGTGCCAGCAGTCCGAACAGGGGTGGGACTAATGAAAAACTGTTTTTT. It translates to CASSPNRGGTNEKLFF. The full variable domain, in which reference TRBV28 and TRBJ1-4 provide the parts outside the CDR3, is DVKVTQSSRYLVKRTGEKVFLECVQDMDHENMFWYRQDPGLGLRLIYFSYDVKMKEKGDIPEGYSVSREKKERFSLILESASTNQTSMYLCASSPNRGGTNEKLFFGSGTQLSVL.

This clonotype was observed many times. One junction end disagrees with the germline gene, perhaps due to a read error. The CDR3 sequence: CAGSLKVNTEAFF. For the CDR3, the DNA is TGTGCCGGCAGTTTAAAGGTGAACACTGAAGCTTTCTTT. The chain recombines TRBV12-3 or TRBV12-4 with TRBJ1-1; no firm D call. The CDR3 has 13 residues.

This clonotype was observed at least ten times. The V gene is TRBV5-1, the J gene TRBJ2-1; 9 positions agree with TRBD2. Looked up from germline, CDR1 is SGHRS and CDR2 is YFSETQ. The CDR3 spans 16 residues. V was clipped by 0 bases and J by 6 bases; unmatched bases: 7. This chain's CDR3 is CASSLEGLAGPNEQFF. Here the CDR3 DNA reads TGCGCCAGCAGCTTGGAAGGGCTAGCGGGACCCAATGAGCAGTTCTTC.

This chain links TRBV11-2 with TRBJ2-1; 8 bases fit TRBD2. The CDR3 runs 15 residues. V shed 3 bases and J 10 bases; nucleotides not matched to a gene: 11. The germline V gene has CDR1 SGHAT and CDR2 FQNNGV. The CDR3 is CASSFAGLAGGEQFF. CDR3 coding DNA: TGTGCCAGCAGCTTTGCCGGACTAGCCGGGGGCGAGCAGTTCTTC.

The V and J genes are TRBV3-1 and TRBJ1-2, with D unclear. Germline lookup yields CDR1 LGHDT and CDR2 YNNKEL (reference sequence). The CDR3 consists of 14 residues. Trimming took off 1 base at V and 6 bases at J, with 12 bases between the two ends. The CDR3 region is CASSQGVGLDGYTF. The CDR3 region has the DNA TGTGCCAGCAGCCAAGGGGTGGGTCTCGATGGCTACACCTTC.